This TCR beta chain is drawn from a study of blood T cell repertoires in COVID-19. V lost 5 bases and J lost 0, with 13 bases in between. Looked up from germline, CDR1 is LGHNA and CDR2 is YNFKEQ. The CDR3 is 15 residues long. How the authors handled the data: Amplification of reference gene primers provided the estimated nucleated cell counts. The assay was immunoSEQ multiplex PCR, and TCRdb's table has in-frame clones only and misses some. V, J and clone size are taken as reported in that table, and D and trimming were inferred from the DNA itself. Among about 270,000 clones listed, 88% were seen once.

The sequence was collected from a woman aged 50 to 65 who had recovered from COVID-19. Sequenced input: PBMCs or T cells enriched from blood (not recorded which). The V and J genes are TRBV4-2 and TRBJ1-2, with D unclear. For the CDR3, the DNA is TGTGCCAGCAGCTCCACGACATCCACTAACTATGGCTACACCTTC. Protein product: CASSSTTSTNYGYTF.